This TCR beta chain comes out of a study of CD8 T cells in ankylosing spondylitis. Study results and limitations: Clones that were linked to disease were CD8+ and were relatively rare in peripheral blood. Ankylosing spondylitis blood appeared to be characterized by a TCR beta motif of under ten highly homologous variants. Previous work reported some of these motif variants in the synovial fluid and blood of reactive arthritis.

This clonotype was detected a few times. The target antigen is unknown. This CDR3 is 17 amino acids long. Germline V gene data show CDR1 as KGHSH and CDR2 as LQKENI. The junction had 13 bases not matched to a gene; V was cut back by 4 bases and J by 5 bases. Molecular-barcoded quantitative 5'-RACE produced these TCR beta libraries. TCRdb analysed the 5' RACE reads with MiXCR anew, one entry per CDR3 protein. The table lists more than 150,000 distinct CDR3 sequences, about 13% of them singletons, with about 15% in the top ten. This chain connects TRBV18 to TRBJ2-1; 8 bases line up with TRBD2. The sequence was collected from a male donor with ankylosing spondylitis or in good health (not recorded which). The sample taken for sequencing was blood, either unsorted or a sorted T cell fraction (not recorded which). The CDR3 bases are TGTGCCAGCTCACTGGGGCGCGATAGCGGGGACGACAATGAGCAGTTCTTC. Translation: CASSLGRDSGDDNEQFF.